This record covers a single T cell receptor beta chain. No antigen is known for it. The V gene's germline CDR1 is MNHEY and CDR2 SVGAGI. This CDR3 is built from 14 residues. The ends were cut back, 8 bases at V and 2 bases at J, with 12 bases in the middle. This sample is part of a study of cytomegalovirus exposure and HLA in healthy donors. Study overall: Unique TCRs from HLA-typed donors, 70 million to 100 million of them, were held in an early data release. Overall study findings and caveats: TCR beta chains numbering some 160 were designated cytomegalovirus-associated. In vitro assays verified that three CMV-associated chains recognized CMV antigens specifically. As immune exposure information, only CMV serostatus was available.

The PCR was carried out with 60 Vbeta primers and 13 Jbeta primers. Measured with immunoSEQ multiplex PCR; TCRdb has only the in-frame clones, and not every one. The sample yields around 120,000 clones, 60% to 85% seen once. The sequencing input was PBMCs. The rearrangement uses TRBV6-5 and TRBJ2-2; possible D gene TRBD2, 7 bases. The receptor was isolated from a female donor in good health and CMV-seropositive. This CDR3 is CASGRGGNTGELFF. The CDR3 nucleotides are TGTGCCAGCGGAAGGGGGGGCAACACCGGGGAGCTGTTTTTT.